Shown below are 18 T cell receptor beta chains from a single sample sequenced in a study of blood T cells in healthy people across ages (dated by TCRdb to the mid-2010s). Receptors were amplified or captured by 5' RACE. Sequencing relied on an Illumina HiSeq 2500. A second about 7 to 12 cycle PCR used a sample-barcoded 5' primer and a J-beta primer mix. TCRdb reran the public reads through fastp at Q25 and MiXCR, keeping productive beta chains. Here each entry gathers all rows of one CDR3 protein and keeps the most common genes and DNA. This sample lists some 920,000 distinct CDR3 sequences; 51% were detected once. 20% to 25% of the sample is taken by the ten largest. Material: blood. The receptors stem from a woman aged 55 to 70 in good health.

V usage is TRBV7-2 and J usage is TRBJ2-7, with D possibly called TRBD1 or TRBD2 (5 bases each). V lost 3 bases to trimming and J lost 2 bases, with 14 bases between them. CDR1 SGHTA and CDR2 FQGNSA come from the germline V gene. CDR3 length equals 15 residues. The CDR3 DNA reads as TGTGCCAGCAGCTTCTGGGACCTCCCCACCTACGAGCAGTACTTC. Protein: CASSFWDLPTYEQYF.

This chain links TRBV7-8 with TRBJ2-3, with 10 nucleotides matching TRBD2. The V gene's germline CDR1 is SGHVS and CDR2 FQNEAQ. The CDR3 totals 14 residues. V was pared by 6 bases and J by 2 bases, with 2 bases of the junction left unmatched. CDR3: CASRLAGLTDTQYF. The CDR3 DNA reads TGTGCCAGCAGACTAGCGGGACTCACAGATACGCAGTATTTT.

This chain links TRBV28 with TRBJ2-3; TRBD2 matches 14 bases. There are 17 residues in the CDR3. The junction had 6 bases not matched to a gene; V was cut back by 2 bases and J by 5 bases. The germline CDR1 and CDR2 sequences are MDHEN and SYDVKM. The CDR3, as DNA: TGTGCCAGCAGTTTAGGGACTAGCGGGAGAGATCAAGATACGCAGTATTTT. This sequence encodes CASSLGTSGRDQDTQYF.

The rearrangement links TRBV28 to TRBJ2-7; 9 bases align to TRBD2. The J call may be incorrect, as the DNA end agrees better with TRBJ2-1. Germline-derived CDR1 and CDR2 are MDHEN and SYDVKM. This CDR3 has 14 amino acids. CDR3 DNA: TGTGCCAGCAGAACTACTAGCGGGTTCGAGGGGCAGTTCTTC. Translated, it gives CASRTTSGFEGQFF.

The chain couples TRBV28 to TRBJ2-7; 9 nucleotides line up with TRBD2. CDR3 length equals 17 residues. Germline CDR1 MDHEN, CDR2 SYDVKM. After removal of 8 bases from V and 2 bases from J, the junction contained 16 bases not matched to a gene. The CDR3 loop is CASEPAGGLAEPYEQYF. The CDR3 DNA is TGTGCCAGCGAACCAGCGGGGGGCCTAGCGGAGCCCTACGAGCAGTACTTC.

This clonotype came up a few times. The rearrangement joins TRBV12-3 or TRBV12-4 to TRBJ2-6, with unresolved D. The V gene lost 3 bases and the J gene lost 0 bases, with 12 bases spanning the gap. The CDR3 covers 17 residues. CDR3 region: CASSLLAWSSGANVLTF. For the CDR3, the DNA is TGTGCCAGCAGTTTGTTGGCTTGGAGCTCTGGGGCCAACGTCCTGACTTTC.

The J gene is TRBJ2-5, the V gene TRBV2, with D perhaps matching TRBD1 (5 bases). Germline V gene sequence: CDR1 SNHLY, CDR2 FYNNEI. Trimming took 8 bases from V and 7 from J, leaving 11 bases between them. The CDR3 spans 11 residues. The chain's CDR3 is CASDSSGTQYF. As DNA, the CDR3 is TGTGCCAGCGACAGTTCAGGGACCCAGTACTTC.

In DNA, the CDR3 is TGTGCCAGGAGCGAGATCTATAGCAATCAGCCCCAGCATTTT. Translating gives CARSEIYSNQPQHF. The V gene is TRBV11-2, the J gene TRBJ1-5, with D unresolved. This CDR3 spans 14 amino acids. V dropped 9 bases and J dropped 0 bases, with 12 bases sitting between them. In germline, CDR1 is SGHAT, CDR2 FQNNGV.

This clonotype has just one count. For the CDR3, the DNA is TGTGCCAGCAGCCAACTCGGGACTAGCGGCCCCTACAATGAGCAGTTCTTC. Its translation: CASSQLGTSGPYNEQFF. V usage is TRBV7-7 and J usage is TRBJ2-1; 11 bases line up with TRBD2. CDR3 size: 17 residues. The J segment lost 2 bases and the V segment lost 5 bases, leaving 8 bases of the junction unmatched. Per the germline V gene, CDR1 is SSHAT and CDR2 is FNYEAQ (reference sequence). Full variable domain (outside the CDR3, taken from reference TRBV7-7 and TRBJ2-1): GAGVSQSPRYKVTKRGQDVTLRCDPISSHATLYWYQQALGQGPEFLTYFNYEAQPDKSGLPSDRFSAERPEGSISTLTIQRTEQRDSAMYRCASSQLGTSGPYNEQFFGPGTRLTVL.

The table lists this clonotype with a few counts. The genes are TRBV4-3 and TRBJ2-7; the D gene is possibly TRBD1 (6 bases). From germline, CDR1 is LGHNA and CDR2 YSLEER. V was trimmed by 3 bases and J by 6 bases, leaving 12 bases between them. The CDR3 extends over 13 amino acids. CDR3 coding DNA: TGCGCCAGCAGCCAGATACAGGGAAGCGAGCAGTACTTC. Encoded protein: CASSQIQGSEQYF.

In its sample, this clonotype was seen once. The chain employs TRBV15 and TRBJ2-1; tentatively, D is TRBD2 (6 bases). Between the trimmed V and J ends, which lost 4 bases and 6 bases, there was a span of 10 bases. Germline values: CDR1 LNHNV, CDR2 YYDKDF (reference sequence). The CDR3 runs 13 residues. CDR3 nucleotides: TGTGCCACCAGCATGGGACTCCCCAATGAGCAGTTCTTC. Its translation: CATSMGLPNEQFF.

This clonotype was seen only a few times. The gene calls are TRBV12-3 or TRBV12-4 and TRBJ2-3, with TRBD1 as a possible D gene (6 bases). Trimming took off 3 bases at V and 1 base at J, with 11 bases between the two ends. The CDR3 runs 15 residues. CDR3 protein: CASSLGARGTDTQYF. CDR3 coding DNA: TGTGCCAGCAGTTTGGGGGCAAGAGGCACAGATACGCAGTATTTT.

This sequence joins TRBV7-3 and TRBJ2-1, with no clear D. The V gene's germline CDR1 is SGHTA and CDR2 FQGTGA. The CDR3 spans 13 residues. Trimming pared 5 bases from V and 12 bases from J, leaving 17 bases between. DNA of the CDR3: TGTGCCAGCAGCCAAATAGGCGGTGATCGGCAGTTCTTC. Translation: CASSQIGGDRQFF.

This sequence joins TRBV27 and TRBJ2-5; 9 bases line up with TRBD1. The V gene's germline CDR1 is MNHEY and CDR2 SMNVEV (reference sequence). This CDR3 has 16 amino acids. V shed 2 bases, J shed 4 bases, and the junction held 8 bases outside the gene matches. Here the CDR3 DNA reads TGTGCCAGCAGTTTAGCCGCGGGGACAGGGAGAGAGACCCAGTACTTC. This translates into CASSLAAGTGRETQYF.

The V call is TRBV5-1, the J call TRBJ1-2; possibly TRBD1 for D (5 bases). This CDR3 region has 14 residues. Trimming removed 0 bases from V and 7 bases from J, with 13 bases in between. The germline V gene has CDR1 SGHRS and CDR2 YFSETQ. This CDR3 reads CASSLAEGIVGYTF. CDR3 bases: TGCGCCAGCAGCTTGGCCGAGGGGATTGTTGGCTACACCTTC.

This clonotype was found once. The rearrangement links TRBV7-2 to TRBJ2-7, with D perhaps TRBD2 (6 bases). This CDR3 spans 14 amino acids. Trimming pared 1 base from V and 6 bases from J, leaving 13 bases between. The germline CDR1 and CDR2 sequences are SGHTA and FQGNSA. The CDR3 DNA follows: TGTGCCAGCAGCTTAGTAAGCGCCGGGGGCGAGCAGTACTTC. This encodes CASSLVSAGGEQYF.

The chain employs TRBV12-3 or TRBV12-4 and TRBJ1-1; no clear D. The germline V and J ends were trimmed by 4 bases and 7 bases, with 7 bases remaining between them. This CDR3 is built from 11 residues. The CDR3 here is CASSYASEAFF. CDR3 nucleotide sequence: TGTGCCAGCAGTTACGCCAGTGAAGCTTTCTTT.

As regards this clonotype: The junction departs from germline at one end; a sequencing error may be responsible. The chain uses TRBV29-1 and TRBJ2-5; the D call may be TRBD1 or TRBD2 (5 bases each). The J call may be in error: the DNA end matches TRBJ2-7 better. The V gene's germline CDR1 is SQVTM and CDR2 ANQGSEA. The CDR3 is 15 residues long. The CDR3 spells CGVEVRDAHFYEQYF. The DNA of the CDR3 is TGCGGCGTTGAAGTTAGGGACGCCCATTTCTACGAGCAGTACTTC.